This TCR beta chain is from a study of T cell repertoires in cytomegalovirus infection. Study summary: Evidence of both CMV infection and a matching HLA type came from public TCR beta signatures. General study findings and limits: In two of eight donors, the top clonotype was HLA-C-restricted CMV-specific. Accumulated public TCR beta family frequency recognized individuals carrying CMV together with the relevant HLA.

This clonotype has at least ten counts. Its antigen is unidentified. Relative to the germline gene, one junction end is altered; a read error may explain this. CDR3 length equals 11 residues. Each CDR3 protein gets one entry after TCRdb re-called the reads with MiXCR. The table has about 460,000 distinct CDR3 sequences, 11% seen once; the top ten hold roughly 10%. The sequencing input was PBMCs. The rearrangement uses TRBV12-3 or TRBV12-4 and TRBJ1-3; TRBD1 agrees at 7 bases. The source of this sequence is a human donor in good health (CMV status not recorded). Some clones in this sample may be carry-over from other donors' samples. In nucleotides, the CDR3 is TGTGCCAGCAGTTTAGCCGGGACAGCTGATTTT. Protein: CASSLAGTADF.